Listed below are T cell receptor beta chains from one sample, sequenced in a study of cytomegalovirus exposure and HLA in healthy donors. Clones were sequenced by immunoSEQ multiplex PCR, and TCRdb holds only the in-frame ones, with some missing. This table holds more than 50,000 clones. Material: PBMCs. The receptors here all came from a man between 18 and 35 years old in good health and CMV-seropositive. Each CDR3 is given with its conserved first and last residue. A D gene is named only where the DNA matches it firmly.

j_call: TRBJ1-5
v_call: TRBV19
d_call: TRBD1
cdr3_aa: CASTEENRGHQPQHF
cdr3_nt: TGTGCCAGTACCGAGGAGAACAGGGGGCATCAGCCCCAGCATTTT

j_call: TRBJ1-3
v_call: TRBV7-9
d_call: -
cdr3_aa: CASSPEDTIYF
cdr3_nt: TGTGCCAGCAGCCCGGAGGACACCATATATTTT

j_call: TRBJ2-2
v_call: TRBV4-2
d_call: TRBD1
cdr3_aa: CASSQEGGTFAGELFF
cdr3_nt: TGTGCCAGCAGCCAAGAAGGGGGCACCTTTGCCGGGGAGCTGTTTTTT

j_call: TRBJ2-7
v_call: TRBV2
d_call: -
cdr3_aa: CASSLNRDYEQYF
cdr3_nt: TGTGCCAGCTCGCTAAACAGGGACTACGAGCAGTACTTC

j_call: TRBJ2-3
v_call: TRBV13
d_call: TRBD2
cdr3_aa: CASREAGLADTDTQYF
cdr3_nt: TGTGCCAGCAGAGAGGCAGGACTAGCGGACACAGATACGCAGTATTTT

j_call: TRBJ1-2
v_call: TRBV2
d_call: -
cdr3_aa: CANPEEGAGYQYTF
cdr3_nt: TGTGCCAACCCCGAGGAGGGAGCGGGCTATCAGTACACCTTC

j_call: TRBJ1-5
v_call: TRBV4-1
d_call: -
cdr3_aa: CASSQDSGRSNQPQHF
cdr3_nt: TGCGCCAGCAGCCAAGATTCAGGGAGGAGCAATCAGCCCCAGCATTTT

j_call: TRBJ2-5
v_call: TRBV30
d_call: TRBD2
cdr3_aa: CAWSPEAGQETQYF
cdr3_nt: TGTGCCTGGAGTCCTGAAGCGGGACAAGAGACCCAGTACTTC

j_call: TRBJ2-7
v_call: TRBV7-9
d_call: TRBD1
cdr3_aa: CASSTRDRGFPYEQYF
cdr3_nt: TGTGCCAGCAGCACTAGGGACAGGGGATTCCCCTACGAGCAGTACTTC

j_call: TRBJ2-7
v_call: TRBV19
d_call: -
cdr3_aa: CASSVQGHYEQYF
cdr3_nt: TGTGCCAGTAGTGTACAGGGCCACTACGAGCAGTACTTC

j_call: TRBJ2-2
v_call: TRBV4-1
d_call: TRBD2
cdr3_aa: CASSRGLAGVAGELFF
cdr3_nt: TGCGCCAGCAGCCGAGGACTAGCGGGAGTGGCCGGGGAGCTGTTTTTT

j_call: TRBJ2-1
v_call: TRBV7-2
d_call: TRBD2
cdr3_aa: CASSGLAGVPYNEQFF
cdr3_nt: TGTGCCAGCAGCGGTTTAGCGGGAGTACCCTACAATGAGCAGTTCTTC

j_call: TRBJ2-2
v_call: TRBV6-1
d_call: TRBD2
cdr3_aa: CASSSGRDTGELFF
cdr3_nt: TGTGCCAGCAGTAGCGGGAGGGACACCGGGGAGCTGTTTTTT

j_call: TRBJ1-2
v_call: TRBV7-9
d_call: -
cdr3_aa: CASSLGDNGYTF
cdr3_nt: TGTGCCAGCAGCTTGGGCGATAATGGCTACACCTTC

j_call: TRBJ2-3
v_call: TRBV7-9
d_call: TRBD2
cdr3_aa: CASSSLAGARDTQYF
cdr3_nt: TGTGCCAGCAGCTCCTTAGCGGGGGCCCGAGATACGCAGTATTTT

j_call: TRBJ2-7
v_call: TRBV5-1
d_call: TRBD1
cdr3_aa: CASSPGQARDEQYF
cdr3_nt: TGCGCCAGCAGCCCGGGACAGGCCCGAGACGAGCAGTACTTC

j_call: TRBJ2-5
v_call: TRBV6-5
d_call: -
cdr3_aa: CASSFDNFRGTQYF
cdr3_nt: TGTGCCAGCAGTTTTGATAATTTTCGGGGGACCCAGTACTTC

j_call: TRBJ2-7
v_call: TRBV30
d_call: -
cdr3_aa: CAWSRSHEQYF
cdr3_nt: TGTGCCTGGAGTCGGTCTCACGAGCAGTACTTC

j_call: TRBJ1-1
v_call: TRBV5-1
d_call: -
cdr3_aa: CASSLAWGVANTEAFF
cdr3_nt: TGCGCCAGCAGCTTGGCCTGGGGGGTGGCGAACACTGAAGCTTTCTTT

j_call: TRBJ2-5
v_call: TRBV30
d_call: TRBD2
cdr3_aa: CAWSAHLSVPALAGEKQETQYF
cdr3_nt: TGTGCCTGGAGCGCCCACCTGTCGGTCCCCGCACTAGCGGGAGAAAAACAAGAGACCCAGTACTTC

j_call: TRBJ1-2
v_call: TRBV5-1
d_call: -
cdr3_aa: CASSLPQGSYGYTF
cdr3_nt: TGCGCCAGCAGCTTGCCCCAGGGTAGCTATGGCTACACCTTC

j_call: TRBJ2-3
v_call: TRBV7-6
d_call: TRBD2
cdr3_aa: CASSSSGRARTDTQYF
cdr3_nt: TGTGCCAGCAGTTCAAGCGGGAGGGCCCGCACAGATACGCAGTATTTT